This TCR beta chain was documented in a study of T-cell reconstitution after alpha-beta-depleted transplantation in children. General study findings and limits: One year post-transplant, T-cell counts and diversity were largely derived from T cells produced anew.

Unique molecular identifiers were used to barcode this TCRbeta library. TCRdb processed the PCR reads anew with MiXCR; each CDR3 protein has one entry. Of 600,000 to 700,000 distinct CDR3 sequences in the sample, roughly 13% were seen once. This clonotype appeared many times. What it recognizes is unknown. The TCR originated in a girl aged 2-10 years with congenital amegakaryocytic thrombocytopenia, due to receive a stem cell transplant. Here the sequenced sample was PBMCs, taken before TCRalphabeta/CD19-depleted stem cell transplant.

Here the CDR3 DNA reads TGTGCCAGCAGCCAAGGTATAGCGGGACGGAATGAGCAGTTCTTC. This codes for CASSQGIAGRNEQFF. This sequence joins TRBV4-2 and TRBJ2-1, with 8 bases fitting TRBD2. Germline trimming cut 1 base from V and 7 bases from J; bases unmatched to any gene: 6. The CDR3 consists of 15 residues. Germline V gene data show CDR1 as LGHNA and CDR2 as YNFKEQ.